This paragraph covers one TCR beta chain sequence. Its antigen is undetermined. This sample stems from a study of Graves' ophthalmopathy and Graves' hyperthyroidism. Regarding the study as a whole: The 13-signature model separated ophthalmopathy from stable hyperthyroidism at almost 90% sensitivity and roughly 83% specificity.

Looked up from germline, CDR1 is SGHTA and CDR2 is FQGNSA. V lost 6 bases and J lost 7; bases outside the gene matches: 9. This CDR3 region has 16 residues. From RNA, the CDR3 regions of TCR beta chains were amplified and sequenced. An initial RT-PCR round employing HTBI primers preceded a second-round multiplex PCR. TCRdb re-called the multiplex PCR reads with MiXCR, one entry per CDR3 protein. Of 600,000 to 650,000 distinct CDR3 sequences listed, approximately 22% are singletons. Sequencing used peripheral blood. The J gene is TRBJ1-6, the V gene TRBV7-2; TRBD1 matches 10 bases. The sequence derives from a woman aged 18-30 years with stable Graves' hyperthyroidism. Some clones in this sample may be carry-over from other donors' samples. DNA of the CDR3: TGTGCCAGCAGTTCCAGACAGGGGGCTGAAAATTCACCCCTCCACTTT. Its translation is CASSSRQGAENSPLHF.